This TCR beta chain was identified during a study of cytomegalovirus exposure and HLA in healthy donors. Primers for the PCR totalled 60 Vbeta and 13 Jbeta. Produced via immunoSEQ multiplex PCR; TCRdb's table is partial and in-frame only. The table records approximately 110,000 clones, more than 75% of them present only once. Each donor was nominally healthy when sampled (though unrecorded immune exposures were likely). Regarding this clone: Its antigen remains unknown.

General study points: An analysis was carried out at a later point. It showed that HLA-associated TCR beta chains were more clonally expanded than equally common non-associated chains. In a later analysis, CMV-associated beta chains were mostly HLA-associated, it appeared.

The V gene's germline CDR1 is MDHEN and CDR2 SYDVKM. This CDR3 has 14 amino acids. V was trimmed by 5 bases and J by 0 bases, leaving 10 bases between them. The sequence came from a woman aged 55-70 years in good health and CMV-seropositive. V usage is TRBV28 and J usage is TRBJ1-1, with D unclear. Sequenced input: PBMCs. CDR3 residues: CASSRPGMNTEAFF. As DNA, the CDR3 is TGTGCCAGCAGTCGCCCGGGTATGAACACTGAAGCTTTCTTT.